The rows below give T cell receptor beta chains drawn from one sample of a study of T cells after yellow fever vaccination. TCRdb recomputed calls from the 5' RACE reads with MiXCR, one row per CDR3 protein. The sample records 250,000 or so distinct CDR3 sequences, roughly 3.5% being singletons. Specimen: PBMCs, collected 15 days after the yellow fever booster vaccination. Source of these receptors: a young man who received the YFV17D yellow fever vaccine. The CDR3 runs from the conserved cysteine through the conserved F or W. The order of the fields is V gene, J gene, CDR3 protein.

v_call: TRBV28; j_call: TRBJ1-2; cdr3_aa: CASSPQGGYGYTF
v_call: TRBV7-9; j_call: TRBJ2-3; cdr3_aa: CASRELERSTDTQYF
v_call: TRBV18; j_call: TRBJ2-3; cdr3_aa: CASSPRGGGNTDTQYF
v_call: TRBV7-9; j_call: TRBJ1-1; cdr3_aa: CASRGAGTTEAFF
v_call: TRBV19; j_call: TRBJ2-3; cdr3_aa: CASKGTSGGSTDTQYF
v_call: TRBV18; j_call: TRBJ2-1; cdr3_aa: CASSYRQVSRSEQFF
v_call: TRBV20-1; j_call: TRBJ1-5; cdr3_aa: CSAYHDRAQPQHF
v_call: TRBV5-1; j_call: TRBJ1-3; cdr3_aa: CASSLAPGTGNTIYF
v_call: TRBV20-1; j_call: TRBJ1-3; cdr3_aa: CSARTPGNTIYF
v_call: TRBV2; j_call: TRBJ2-5; cdr3_aa: CASRQYQETQYF
v_call: TRBV7-2; j_call: TRBJ1-1; cdr3_aa: CASSLWANTEAFF
v_call: TRBV12-3/TRBV12-4; j_call: TRBJ1-4; cdr3_aa: CASSREATNEKLFF
v_call: TRBV5-1; j_call: TRBJ1-2; cdr3_aa: CASSLGPRYGYTF
v_call: TRBV7-9; j_call: TRBJ2-7; cdr3_aa: CASSLIGSGDSYEQYF
v_call: TRBV7-2; j_call: TRBJ2-1; cdr3_aa: CASNPRGSSYNEQFF
v_call: TRBV20-1; j_call: TRBJ2-3; cdr3_aa: CSAPRTSGGTDTQYF
v_call: TRBV11-1; j_call: TRBJ2-7; cdr3_aa: CASSLRSVYEQYF
v_call: TRBV7-3; j_call: TRBJ2-1; cdr3_aa: CASSLGVSYYNEQFF
v_call: TRBV30; j_call: TRBJ1-1; cdr3_aa: CAWNPGFGGAFF
v_call: TRBV5-4; j_call: TRBJ2-5; cdr3_aa: CASSRRLVGEETQYF
v_call: TRBV7-6; j_call: TRBJ2-3; cdr3_aa: CASSLKATDTQYF
v_call: TRBV5-1; j_call: TRBJ2-7; cdr3_aa: CASSLRAGGSYEQYF
v_call: TRBV4-3; j_call: TRBJ2-1; cdr3_aa: CASSQPMAGGYNEQFF
v_call: TRBV27; j_call: TRBJ1-2; cdr3_aa: CAARVRESYTF
v_call: TRBV29-1; j_call: TRBJ2-3; cdr3_aa: CSVESGGWSTDTQYF
v_call: TRBV7-2; j_call: TRBJ2-1; cdr3_aa: CASSFRFGRRYNEQFF
v_call: TRBV20-1; j_call: TRBJ2-7; cdr3_aa: CSAGTGVHEQYF
v_call: TRBV6-5; j_call: TRBJ2-3; cdr3_aa: CASSGLAGHTDTQYF
v_call: TRBV7-2; j_call: TRBJ1-5; cdr3_aa: CASSLVQDRQPQHF
v_call: TRBV21-1; j_call: TRBJ2-7; cdr3_aa: CASREWGLGSHEQYF
v_call: TRBV5-4; j_call: TRBJ2-7; cdr3_aa: CASSLIAGKPSEQYF
v_call: TRBV12-3/TRBV12-4; j_call: TRBJ2-7; cdr3_aa: CASSLGVHYEQYF
v_call: TRBV10-3; j_call: TRBJ2-1; cdr3_aa: CAISAPAGNEQFF
v_call: TRBV11-2; j_call: TRBJ1-1; cdr3_aa: CASSLILMNTEAFF
v_call: TRBV7-8; j_call: TRBJ2-2; cdr3_aa: CASSPGTRLITGELFF
v_call: TRBV11-1; j_call: TRBJ1-1; cdr3_aa: CASSFRTEVTEAFF
v_call: TRBV5-1; j_call: TRBJ2-1; cdr3_aa: CASSRQGVSYNEQFF
v_call: TRBV5-5; j_call: TRBJ1-6; cdr3_aa: CASTLLGRRNSPLHF
v_call: TRBV7-9; j_call: TRBJ1-1; cdr3_aa: CASSGEIGTVNTEAFF
v_call: TRBV28; j_call: TRBJ2-5; cdr3_aa: CASSLQGASETQYF